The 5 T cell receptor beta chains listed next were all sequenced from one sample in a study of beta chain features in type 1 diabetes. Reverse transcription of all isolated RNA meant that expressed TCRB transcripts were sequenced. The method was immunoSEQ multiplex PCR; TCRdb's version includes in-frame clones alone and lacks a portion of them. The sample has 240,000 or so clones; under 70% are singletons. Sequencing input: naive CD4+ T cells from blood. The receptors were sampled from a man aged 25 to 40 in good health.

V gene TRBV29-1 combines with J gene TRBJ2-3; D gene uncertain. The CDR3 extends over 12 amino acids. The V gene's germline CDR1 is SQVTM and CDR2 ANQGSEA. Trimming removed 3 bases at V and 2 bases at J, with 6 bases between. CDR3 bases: TGCAGCGTTGATAAGAACACAGATACGCAGTATTTT. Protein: CSVDKNTDTQYF.

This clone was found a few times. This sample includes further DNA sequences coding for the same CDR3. The CDR3 loop reads CSVRGLMNTEAFF. The DNA for the CDR3 is TGCAGCGTCCGGGGACTGATGAACACTGAAGCTTTCTTT. The V gene is TRBV29-1, the J gene TRBJ1-1, with D possibly matching TRBD1 (5 bases). The germline V gene has CDR1 SQVTM and CDR2 ANQGSEA. The CDR3 sequence is 13 residues long. V lost 6 bases, J lost 0 bases, and 11 bases lay in between.

This chain's CDR3 is CSAAAGTGNTGELFF. In DNA, the CDR3 is TGCAGCGCCGCGGCCGGGACAGGGAACACCGGGGAGCTGTTTTTT. The J gene is TRBJ2-2, the V gene TRBV29-1; 8 bases map to TRBD1. With V trimmed by 7 bases and J by 1 base, 8 bases remained unmatched. This CDR3 has 15 amino acids. Germline V CDR1 and CDR2: SQVTM, ANQGSEA.

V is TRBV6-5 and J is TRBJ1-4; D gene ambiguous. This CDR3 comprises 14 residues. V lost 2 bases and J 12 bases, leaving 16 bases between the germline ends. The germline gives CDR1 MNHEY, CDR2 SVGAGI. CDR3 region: CASSYQIGRGELFF. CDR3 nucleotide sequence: TGTGCCAGCAGTTACCAGATTGGTCGGGGTGAACTGTTTTTT.

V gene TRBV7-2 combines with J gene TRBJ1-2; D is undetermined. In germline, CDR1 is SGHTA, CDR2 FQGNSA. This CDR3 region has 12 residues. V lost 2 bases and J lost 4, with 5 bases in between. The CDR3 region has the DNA TGTGCCAGCAGCTTAAACAGCTATGGCTACACCTTC. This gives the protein CASSLNSYGYTF.